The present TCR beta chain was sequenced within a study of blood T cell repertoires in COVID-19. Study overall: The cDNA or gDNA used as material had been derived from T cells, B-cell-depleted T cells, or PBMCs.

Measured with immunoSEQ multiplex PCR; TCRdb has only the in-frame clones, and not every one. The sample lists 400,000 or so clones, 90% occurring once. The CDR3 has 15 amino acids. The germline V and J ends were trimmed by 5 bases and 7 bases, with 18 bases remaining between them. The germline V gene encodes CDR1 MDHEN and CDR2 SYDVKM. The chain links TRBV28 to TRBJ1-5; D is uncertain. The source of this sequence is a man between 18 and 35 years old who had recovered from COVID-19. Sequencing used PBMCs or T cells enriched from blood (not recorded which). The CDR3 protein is CASSRLEGLGQPQHF. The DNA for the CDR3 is TGTGCCAGCAGTCGTCTAGAGGGTTTGGGCCAGCCCCAGCATTTT.